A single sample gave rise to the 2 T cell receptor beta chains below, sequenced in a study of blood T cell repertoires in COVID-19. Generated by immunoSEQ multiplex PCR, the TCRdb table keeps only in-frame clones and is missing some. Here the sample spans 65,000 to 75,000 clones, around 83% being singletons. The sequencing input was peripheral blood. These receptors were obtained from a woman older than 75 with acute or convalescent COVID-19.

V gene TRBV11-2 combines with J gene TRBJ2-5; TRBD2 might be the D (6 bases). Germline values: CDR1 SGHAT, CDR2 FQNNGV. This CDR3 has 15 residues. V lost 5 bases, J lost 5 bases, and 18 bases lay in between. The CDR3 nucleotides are TGTGCCAGCAGCCCCCTGCCTACTAGCACGGAGACCCAGTACTTC. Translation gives CASSPLPTSTETQYF.

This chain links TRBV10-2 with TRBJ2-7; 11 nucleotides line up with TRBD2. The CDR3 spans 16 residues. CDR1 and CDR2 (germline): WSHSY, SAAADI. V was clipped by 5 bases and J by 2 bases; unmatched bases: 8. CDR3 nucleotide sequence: TGCGCCAGCAGTCTAGGGACTAGCGGAAAAGCCTACGAGCAGTACTTC. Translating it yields CASSLGTSGKAYEQYF.